This TCR beta chain came from a study of blood T cell repertoires in COVID-19. At the level of the study: COVID-19 samples from acute and convalescent phases originated in the United States, Italy and Spain. In each case, the material was cDNA or gDNA derived from T cells, B-cell-depleted T cells, or PBMCs.

CDR3 length: 16 amino acids. Trimming shortened V by 0 bases and J by 0 bases, and 12 bases separated the two germline ends. The germline V gene encodes CDR1 GTSNPN and CDR2 SVGIG (reference sequence). Under the authors' procedure: Amplification with reference gene primers provided the estimates of nucleated cell counts. The assay was immunoSEQ multiplex PCR, and TCRdb's table has in-frame clones only and misses some. V, J and clone size are taken as reported in that table, and D and trimming were inferred from the DNA itself. The sample has 200,000 to 250,000 clones, 86% seen once. This clone has more than one count but fewer than ten.

Sample: peripheral blood. The receptor comes from an elderly man with acute or convalescent COVID-19. The chain uses TRBV30 and TRBJ1-3, with D uncertain. In DNA, the CDR3 is TGTGCCTGGAGTGTACGAGTGGGCCTCTCTGGAAACACCATATATTTT. It yields the protein CAWSVRVGLSGNTIYF.